One and the same sample provided the 6 T cell receptor beta chains below, sequenced in a study of OX40 agonist ivuxolimab in advanced cancers. Produced via immunoSEQ multiplex PCR; TCRdb's table is partial and in-frame only. The table records around 74,000 clones, roughly 80% of them present only once. Sequences were derived from CD4+ or CD8+ T cells sorted from blood, sampled in a trial of the OX40 agonist ivuxolimab. These receptors all stem from an adult with an advanced solid tumor such as melanoma, head and neck, liver or kidney cancer.

The V call is TRBV30, the J call TRBJ2-3, with 10 bases matching TRBD2. The CDR3 covers 15 residues. Germline CDR1 GTSNPN, CDR2 SVGIG (reference sequence). V dropped 1 base and J dropped 3; count of bases not matched to a gene: 4. CDR3 in amino acids: CAWSGKRGGTDTQYF. CDR3 bases: TGTGCCTGGAGTGGAAAGCGGGGGGGAACAGATACGCAGTATTTT.

The genes are TRBV6-5 and TRBJ2-7, with a tentative D call TRBD2 (5 bases). The germline V gene encodes CDR1 MNHEY and CDR2 SVGAGI. This CDR3 has 13 residues. Trimming left V 6 bases short and J 2 bases short, with 11 bases between. The CDR3 DNA reads as TGTGCCAGCAGCTGGAGCGGTCCCTACGAGCAGTACTTC. This gives the protein CASSWSGPYEQYF.

This rearrangement joins TRBV6-1 to TRBJ2-7; TRBD2 agrees at 9 bases. The trim removed 4 bases at V and 2 bases at J, leaving 6 bases unmatched. The CDR3 has 15 amino acids. Germline V gives CDR1 MNHNS, CDR2 SASEGT. The DNA for the CDR3 is TGTGCCAGCAGTGTGGGTAGCGGGGGTCCCTACGAGCAGTACTTC. This codes for CASSVGSGGPYEQYF.

The rearrangement uses TRBV19 and TRBJ2-5, with 8 bases that match TRBD2. Trimming took 6 bases from V and 1 from J; bases not matched to a gene: 4. Germline assignment: CDR1 LNHDA and CDR2 SQIVND (reference sequence). The CDR3 loop spans 14 amino acids. The CDR3, as DNA: TGTGCCAGTAGATTCACTAGCGGCCAAGAGACCCAGTACTTC. This encodes CASRFTSGQETQYF. Looking up the rest from reference TRBV19 and TRBJ2-5 gives the full variable domain: DGGITQSPKYLFRKEGQNVTLSCEQNLNHDAMYWYRQDPGQGLRLIYYSQIVNDFQKGDIAEGYSVSREKKESFPLTVTSAQKNPTAFYLCASRFTSGQETQYFGPGTRLLVL.

With respect to this clone: The sample contains more than one DNA sequence encoding this CDR3. This chain joins TRBV5-1 and TRBJ2-3; D might be TRBD1 (6 bases). Germline V gene lookup returns CDR1 SGHRS and CDR2 YFSETQ. V was shortened by 0 bases and J by 1 base, with 6 bases between the two germline ends. The CDR3 extends over 14 amino acids. The CDR3: CASSLDRGTDTQYF. CDR3 bases: TGCGCCAGCAGCTTGGACAGGGGCACAGATACGCAGTATTTT.

This clone occurred a few times. The chain couples TRBV19 to TRBJ1-6; possible D gene TRBD1, 6 bases. Germline-derived CDR1 and CDR2 are LNHDA and SQIVND (reference sequence). The ends were cut back, 4 bases at V and 4 bases at J, with 8 bases in the middle. The CDR3 consists of 14 residues. In DNA form, the CDR3 reads TGTGCCAGTAGTACCGGACAGTATAATTCACCCCTCCACTTT. It yields the protein CASSTGQYNSPLHF.